This TCR beta chain comes out of a study of T cells in women clearing cervical HPV infection. Profiling relied on immunoSEQ multiplex PCR, and the TCRdb table lists in-frame clones only, not all of them. The table lists tens of thousands of clones. The germline CDR1 and CDR2 sequences are DFQATT and SNEGSKA (reference sequence). With 6 bases removed from V and 0 bases from J, the gap between germline ends came to 33 bases. There are 21 residues in the CDR3. On this clone itself: The missing CDR3 end, 3 residues past where the read stops, is filled in from the germline J gene.

Input material: blood buffy coat. This chain joins TRBV20-1 and TRBJ1-5, with D uncertain. The source is a woman between 18 and 70 years old with a cervical HPV16 infection that either progressed to CIN3+ or cleared (not recorded which). The sequenced CDR3 bases are TGCAGTGCCACAACCCGGAGCTTCGGTCCCGAGAGGGCTTATAGCAATCAGCCC. It encodes CSATTRSFGPERAYSNQP. The full CDR3 sequence reads CSATTRSFGPERAYSNQPQHF.